What follows are 8 T cell receptor beta chains derived from one specimen sequenced in a study of blood T cell repertoires in COVID-19. TCRdb keeps only in-frame clones here, not all; method: immunoSEQ multiplex PCR. The sample lists roughly 53,000 clones; roughly three quarters were seen once. The sequenced sample was peripheral blood. The receptors shown here come from a man aged 45-65 years with active or convalescent COVID-19.

This clone appeared a single time. The chain employs TRBV7-2 and TRBJ2-7; maybe TRBD1 (5 bases). Trimming left V 2 bases short and J 3 bases short, with 8 bases between. The CDR3 covers 13 residues. Germline V lookup: CDR1 SGHTA, CDR2 FQGNSA. The CDR3 DNA is TGTGCCAGCAGCTTACTGCAGGGCTACGAGCAGTACTTC. Its translation: CASSLLQGYEQYF.

With respect to this clone: A junction end diverges from the germline sequence, so it may reflect a read error. The rearrangement uses TRBV4-2 and TRBJ1-6; D possibly corresponds to TRBD1 (5 bases). Germline V gene data show CDR1 as LGHNA and CDR2 as YNFKEQ. The CDR3 is 15 amino acids. The CDR3 here is CASAGQGSYNSPLHF. The CDR3 region has the DNA TGTGCCAGCGCCGGGCAGGGCTCTTATAATTCTCCCCTCCACTTT.

The chain is built from TRBV5-1 and TRBJ1-1, with 7 bases aligning to TRBD1. The CDR3 extends over 14 amino acids. The V segment lost 4 bases and the J segment 10 bases; nucleotides outside the gene matches: 13. Germline V CDR1 and CDR2: SGHRS, YFSETQ. The DNA for the CDR3 is TGCGCCAGCAGCCTTACAGGGGACCGAGTTGGAGCTTTCTTT. This codes for CASSLTGDRVGAFF.

This clone has more than one count but fewer than ten. The rearrangement uses TRBV5-4 and TRBJ1-1; weak D call: TRBD1 (5 bases). This CDR3 spans 13 amino acids. Germline values: CDR1 SGHNT, CDR2 YYREEE (reference sequence). V dropped 4 bases and J dropped 4 bases, with 11 bases sitting between them. CDR3 in amino acids: CASSPGLSTEAFF. The CDR3 nucleotides read TGTGCCAGCAGCCCAGGGCTGAGCACTGAAGCTTTCTTT.

This clone was detected only once. The chain couples TRBV5-1 to TRBJ1-4; TRBD1 might be the D (6 bases). CDR1 is SGHRS, CDR2 YFSETQ, per germline. V lost 1 base and J lost 5, with 9 bases in between. CDR3 length equals 14 residues. CDR3 region: CASSLNRVNEKLFF. The CDR3 region has the DNA TGCGCCAGCAGCTTGAACAGGGTGAATGAAAAACTGTTTTTT.

This chain connects TRBV5-4 to TRBJ2-2; D is ambiguous. The CDR3 totals 15 residues. V shed 3 bases and J shed 4 bases, with 13 bases lying between them. Germline values: CDR1 SGHNT, CDR2 YYREEE (reference sequence). The CDR3 DNA follows: TGTGCCAGCAGCTCTAGAGTGGTTAGCACCGGGGAGCTGTTTTTT. Translating it yields CASSSRVVSTGELFF.

The chain employs TRBV12-5 and TRBJ1-1; no clear D gene. The CDR3 sequence is 12 residues long. The V and J ends lost 5 bases and 5 bases respectively, with 9 bases between them. Germline CDR1 is LGHNT and CDR2 is FRNRAP. CDR3 sequence (DNA): TGTGCTAGTGGTGTAGGGAGGACTGAAGCTTTCTTT. Its protein is CASGVGRTEAFF.

As concerns this clone: A single base separates this from a much larger clone, so it may be a read error. The chain carries TRBV19 and TRBJ1-1; possibly TRBD1 for D (6 bases). This CDR3 is built from 13 residues. The germline V gene encodes CDR1 LNHDA and CDR2 SQIVND (reference sequence). V was shortened by 9 bases and J by 10 bases, with 21 bases between the two germline ends. The CDR3 is CASNGGVGGAAFF. The CDR3 nucleotides read TGTGCCAGCAATGGGGGGGTGGGGGGGGCAGCTTTCTTT.